The source of this T cell receptor (beta chain) is a study of Ad26.COV2.S vaccination and SARS-CoV-2 variants. Treatment reported: approximately 18 received Ad26.COV2.S at low or high dose, single or two shots; a few received placebo; per-sample allocation not given. The study sampled participants on day 63 after the first vaccine or placebo injection. Vaccination employed an Ad26 vector expressing the Wuhan-strain SARS-CoV-2 spike. Regarding the study as a whole: Breadth and depth estimates from TCRs may understate total T cell responses. Ad26.COV2.S recipients had broader spike-specific TCRs (P = 0.0014).

Profiled with immunoSEQ multiplex PCR; TCRdb holds only in-frame clones, not every one. Of around 340,000 clones in the sample, 85% to 90% are singletons; the top ten hold around 5%. Of note for this clone: Its antigen is still unknown.

Trimming at V came to 6 bases and at J to 5 bases, leaving 6 bases not matched to a gene. CDR1 is SGHTA, CDR2 FQGTGA, per germline. The CDR3 sequence is 13 residues long. This rearrangement joins TRBV7-3 to TRBJ2-7; 8 nucleotides agree with TRBD1. The sample in question was peripheral blood, obtained in a trial of Ad26.COV2.S vaccine versus placebo. The receptor's source is a person aged 18-65 years who received the Ad26.COV2.S COVID-19 vaccine or a placebo. CDR3 in DNA: TGTGCCAGCAGTGCGACAGGGGTTGACGAGCAGTACTTC. Encoded protein: CASSATGVDEQYF.